This TCR beta chain was recorded in a study of metastatic and nonmetastatic thyroid tumors. The sample holds many counts of this clone. Thyroid surgery had not been preceded by any treatment in any patient. MiXCR reprocessed the PCR reads for TCRdb. The data contain some 69,000 clones, 14% of them singletons. This clonotype was obtained from a male donor with papillary thyroid cancer or a benign thyroid nodule (not recorded which). Some clones in this sample may be carry-over from other donors' samples. The sample taken for sequencing was blood.

The CDR3 DNA is TGTGCCTGGAGTGCCCGTGGGTGGGAAGAAAAACTGTTTTTT. Amino acid sequence: CAWSARGWEEKLFF. V is TRBV30 and J is TRBJ1-4; D gene uncertain. V shed 1 base and J shed 8 bases, with 14 bases lying between them. The CDR3 spans 14 residues. Germline assignment: CDR1 GTSNPN and CDR2 SVGIG (reference sequence).